This passage covers 7 T cell receptor beta chains from one sample sequenced in a study of T cells after yellow fever vaccination. A single record per CDR3 protein comes from TCRdb applying MiXCR to the 5' RACE reads. The data contain about 330,000 distinct CDR3 sequences, 8% to 9.5% of them singletons. The sample consisted of PBMCs, taken about 41 days after the first yellow fever vaccination. The receptors here all came from a man between 18 and 35 years old who received the YFV17D yellow fever vaccine.

This clonotype has just a few counts. CDR3 sequence: CASSSQGSWQYF. CDR3 sequence (DNA): TGTGCCAGCAGCTCACAGGGTAGTTGGCAGTACTTC. V and J are TRBV7-2 and TRBJ2-7, with D possibly being TRBD1 (6 bases). Trimming removed 4 bases at V and 9 bases at J, with 13 bases between. The CDR3 totals 12 residues. Germline V gene lookup returns CDR1 SGHTA and CDR2 FQGNSA.

This clonotype was recorded many times. This chain connects TRBV20-1 to TRBJ2-3; 8 bases fit TRBD2. The V gene end was trimmed by 6 bases and the J gene end by 5 bases; junction bases not matched to a gene: 16. This CDR3 is 16 amino acids long. Germline V gene lookup returns CDR1 DFQATT and CDR2 SNEGSKA (reference sequence). CDR3 protein: CSASSSGGAGVDTQYF. The CDR3 DNA reads TGCAGTGCATCCTCCTCCGGGGGGGCCGGGGTAGATACGCAGTATTTT.

This clonotype was counted between two and nine times. The J gene is TRBJ2-1, the V gene TRBV12-3 or TRBV12-4; TRBD1 might be the D (6 bases). Trimming cost V 6 bases and J 7 bases, with 10 bases left between them. The CDR3 runs to 12 residues. The DNA for the CDR3 is TGTGCCAGCAGAGTACAGGGAAATGAGCAGTTCTTC. Translation: CASRVQGNEQFF.

The sample holds a few counts of this clonotype. The chain recombines TRBV20-1 with TRBJ2-7; TRBD2 matches at 12 bases. This CDR3 region has 13 residues. The germline CDR1 and CDR2 sequences are DFQATT and SNEGSKA (reference sequence). After removal of 5 bases from V and 3 bases from J, the junction contained 2 bases not matched to a gene. CDR3: CSAGLAGFYEQYF. DNA for the CDR3: TGCAGTGCTGGACTAGCGGGGTTCTACGAGCAGTACTTC.

The chain recombines TRBV19 with TRBJ2-3, with 12 bases identical to TRBD2. V lost 3 bases and J lost 2; bases outside the gene matches: 3. CDR3 length equals 16 residues. Germline CDR1 is LNHDA and CDR2 is SQIVND (reference sequence). CDR3 loop: CASSITSGGFTDTQYF. The CDR3 DNA is TGTGCCAGTAGTATTACTAGCGGGGGGTTCACAGATACGCAGTATTTT.

This clonotype was seen only a few times. The V call is TRBV27, the J call TRBJ2-5, with 15 bases fitting TRBD2. The CDR3 has 18 residues. Germline loops: CDR1 MNHEY, CDR2 SMNVEV (reference sequence). V gave up 5 bases and J gave up 2 bases; unmatched junction bases: 9. The CDR3 loop is CASSPTGLAGGRQETQYF. The CDR3, as DNA: TGTGCCAGCAGTCCCACGGGACTAGCGGGGGGACGACAAGAGACCCAGTACTTC.

The sample holds a few counts of this clonotype. The chain joins TRBV6-5 to TRBJ2-1; no clear D gene. V lost 4 bases and J 0 bases, leaving 7 bases between the germline ends. Germline CDR1 reads MNHEY; CDR2 reads SVGAGI. The CDR3 covers 14 residues. The CDR3 protein is CASSFVSSYNEQFF. CDR3 in DNA: TGTGCCAGCAGTTTTGTTAGCTCCTACAATGAGCAGTTCTTC.